Shown below are 9 T cell receptor beta chains from a single sample sequenced in a study of cytomegalovirus exposure and HLA in healthy donors. This PCR relied on a set of 60 Vbeta primers and 13 Jbeta primers. Generated by immunoSEQ multiplex PCR, the TCRdb table keeps only in-frame clones and is missing some. Across about 130,000 clones, the top ten clones capture under 2% of the sample. Sequenced sample: PBMCs. The receptors originated from a man between 18 and 29 years old in good health and CMV-seronegative.

This chain connects TRBV7-6 to TRBJ1-5; no firm D call. The CDR3 sequence is 15 residues long. With 0 bases removed from V and 4 bases from J, the gap between germline ends came to 10 bases. The germline gives CDR1 SGHVS, CDR2 FNYEAQ. Written as DNA, the CDR3 is TGTGCCAGCAGCTTAGCTGCCAGTCAAAATCAGCCCCAGCATTTT. Translating gives CASSLAASQNQPQHF.

The chain has TRBV25-1 and TRBJ2-2, with 8 bases aligning to TRBD1. V trimming: 5 bases; J trimming: 3 bases; junction bases outside the gene matches: 8. The CDR3 spans 16 residues. Germline V gene lookup returns CDR1 MGHDK and CDR2 SYGVNS. The CDR3 is CASSSPGGADTGELFF. For the CDR3, the DNA is TGTGCCAGCAGTTCGCCAGGGGGCGCGGACACCGGGGAGCTGTTTTTT.

The chain combines TRBV7-9 with TRBJ2-5; D call uncertain. With 3 bases removed from V and 1 base from J, the gap between germline ends came to 6 bases. The CDR3 is 13 amino acids. Germline CDR1 and CDR2: SEHNR and FQNEAQ (reference sequence). As DNA, the CDR3 is TGTGCCAGCAGCTTCTGGCCCCAAGAGACCCAGTACTTC. It translates to CASSFWPQETQYF. Filled out from reference TRBV7-9 and TRBJ2-5, the complete variable domain reads DTGVSQNPRHKITKRGQNVTFRCDPISEHNRLYWYRQTLGQGPEFLTYFQNEAQLEKSRLLSDRFSAERPKGSFSTLEIQRTEQGDSAMYLCASSFWPQETQYFGPGTRLLVL.

The gene calls are TRBV4-3 and TRBJ1-2; 7 nucleotides line up with TRBD1. J gave up 1 base and V 0 bases, and 11 bases lay outside the gene matches. The germline CDR1 and CDR2 sequences are LGHNA and YSLEER. The CDR3 length is 18 residues. CDR3 in DNA: TGCGCCAGCAGCCAAGATCTGATAACAGGGGCAGATAACTATGGCTACACCTTC. It encodes CASSQDLITGADNYGYTF.

The V gene is TRBV5-4, the J gene TRBJ1-1; possibly TRBD1 for D (5 bases). From germline, CDR1 is SGHNT and CDR2 YYREEE (reference sequence). CDR3 size: 15 residues. Between the trimmed V and J ends, which lost 4 bases and 2 bases, there was a span of 15 bases. The CDR3 DNA reads TGTGCCAGCAGCCTCCTTGGGGGAGGCAACACTGAAGCTTTCTTT. This encodes CASSLLGGGNTEAFF.

The genes are TRBV28 and TRBJ2-3; TRBD2 matches 11 bases. The ends lost 4 bases at V and 1 base at J; junction bases unmatched: 10. The CDR3 has 18 amino acids. From germline, CDR1 is MDHEN and CDR2 SYDVKM. The DNA of the CDR3 is TGTGCCAGCAGTTATAGCGGGGGGGCTCCGTCTCGCACAGATACGCAGTATTTT. Amino acids: CASSYSGGAPSRTDTQYF.

V and J are TRBV5-8 and TRBJ2-5; the D gene is possibly TRBD1 (5 bases). Germline CDR1 reads SGHTS; CDR2 reads YDEGEE. The CDR3 has 16 amino acids. V gave up 4 bases and J gave up 1 base, with 17 bases separating them. CDR3 in amino acids: CASSPYMLTGQETQYF. Written as DNA, the CDR3 is TGTGCCAGCAGCCCCTATATGCTAACAGGCCAAGAGACCCAGTACTTC. The entire variable domain, with the rest obtained from reference TRBV5-8 and TRBJ2-5, is as follows: EAGVTQSPTHLIKTRGQQATLRCSPISGHTSVYWYQQALGLGLQFLLWYDEGEERNRGNFPPRFSGRQFPNYSSELNVNALELEDSALYLCASSPYMLTGQETQYFGPGTRLLVL.

The chain has TRBV11-2 and TRBJ2-5; 9 bases match TRBD2. Unmatched junction bases numbered 14, after V lost 5 bases and J lost 1 base. CDR1 SGHAT and CDR2 FQNNGV come from the germline V gene. The CDR3 contains 18 residues. CDR3 sequence reads: CASSRMGSGGTIQETQYF. The CDR3 nucleotides read TGTGCCAGCAGCCGGATGGGGAGCGGGGGGACTATCCAAGAGACCCAGTACTTC.

The V gene is TRBV4-3, the J gene TRBJ1-1; 8 bases align to TRBD1. V gave up 4 bases and J gave up 7 bases; unmatched junction bases: 8. Per the germline V gene, CDR1 is LGHNA and CDR2 is YSLEER. CDR3 size: 14 residues. The CDR3 sequence is CASSPGTGFFEAFF. The CDR3 DNA reads TGCGCCAGCAGCCCCGGGACAGGATTTTTTGAAGCTTTCTTT.